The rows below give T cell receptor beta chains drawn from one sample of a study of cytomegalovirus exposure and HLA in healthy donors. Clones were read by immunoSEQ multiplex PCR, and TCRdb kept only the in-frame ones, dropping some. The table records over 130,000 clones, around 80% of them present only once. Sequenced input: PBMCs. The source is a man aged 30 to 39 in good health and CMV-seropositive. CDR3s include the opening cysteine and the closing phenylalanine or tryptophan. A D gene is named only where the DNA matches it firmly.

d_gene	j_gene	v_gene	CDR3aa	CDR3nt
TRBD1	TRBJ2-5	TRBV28	CASSGDRGIRETQYF	TGTGCCAGCAGTGGAGACAGGGGGATAAGAGAGACCCAGTACTTC
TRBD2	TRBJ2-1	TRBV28	CASSLGGLVNNEQFF	TGTGCCAGCAGTTTAGGGGGACTAGTCAACAATGAGCAGTTCTTC
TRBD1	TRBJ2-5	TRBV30	CAWSYGQGGWETQYF	TGTGCCTGGAGTTATGGACAGGGCGGATGGGAGACCCAGTACTTC
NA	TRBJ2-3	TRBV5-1	CASSLFPADTQYF	TGCGCCAGCAGCTTGTTCCCGGCAGATACGCAGTATTTT
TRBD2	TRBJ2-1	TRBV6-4	CASSIDSGSFNEQFF	TGTGCCAGCAGTATAGATAGCGGGAGCTTCAATGAGCAGTTCTTC
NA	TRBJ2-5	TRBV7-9	CASSLVSGQETQYF	TGTGCCAGCAGCTTAGTAAGCGGTCAAGAGACCCAGTACTTC
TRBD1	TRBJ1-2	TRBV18	CASSPPGQGTGGYTF	TGTGCCAGCTCACCCCCGGGACAGGGGACAGGAGGCTACACCTTC
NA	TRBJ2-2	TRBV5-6	CASSLVTSNTGELFF	TGTGCCAGCAGCTTGGTAACATCGAACACCGGGGAGCTGTTTTTT
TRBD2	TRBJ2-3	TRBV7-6	CASSSPSGSSDTQYF	TGTGCCAGCAGCTCCCCTAGCGGGAGCTCAGATACGCAGTATTTT
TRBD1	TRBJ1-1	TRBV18	CASSPGQGAKDTEAFF	TGTGCCAGCTCACCTGGACAGGGGGCGAAGGACACTGAAGCTTTCTTT
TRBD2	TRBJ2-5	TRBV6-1	CASSGLAGEETQYF	TGTGCCAGCAGTGGTCTAGCGGGGGAAGAGACCCAGTACTTC
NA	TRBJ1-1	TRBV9	CASSVAGAGDTEAFF	TGTGCCAGCAGCGTAGCTGGGGCAGGAGACACTGAAGCTTTCTTT
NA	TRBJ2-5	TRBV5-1	CASSLAGETQYF	TGCGCCAGCAGCTTGGCGGGAGAGACCCAGTACTTC
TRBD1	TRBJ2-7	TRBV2	CASSEARRDRSWEQYF	TGTGCCAGCAGTGAAGCGCGGAGGGACAGGTCGTGGGAGCAGTACTTC
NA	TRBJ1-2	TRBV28	CASMETPRANYGYTF	TGTGCCAGCATGGAAACCCCTAGAGCTAACTATGGCTACACCTTC
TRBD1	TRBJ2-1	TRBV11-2	CASSSTGVAYNEQFF	TGTGCCAGCAGCTCCACAGGGGTAGCTTACAATGAGCAGTTCTTC
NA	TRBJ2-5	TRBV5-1	CASSLSAGYQETQYF	TGCGCCAGCAGCTTGTCTGCGGGGTACCAAGAGACCCAGTACTTC
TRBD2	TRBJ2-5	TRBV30	CAWTFDRTSGAGGAQYF	TGTGCCTGGACCTTCGATAGGACTAGCGGGGCCGGAGGAGCCCAGTACTTC
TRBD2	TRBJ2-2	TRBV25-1	CASRGGTGELFF	TGTGCCAGCCGGGGGGGAACCGGGGAGCTGTTTTTT
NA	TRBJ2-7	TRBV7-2	CASSAEGLQYYEQYF	TGTGCCAGCAGCGCAGAGGGACTCCAGTACTACGAGCAGTACTTC